This T cell receptor beta chain was identified during a study of post-analysis software for immune sequencing data. For the study at large: Relapsing-remitting, secondary progressive and progressive-relapsing forms of multiple sclerosis all featured among disease courses. Overall study findings and caveats: A handful of TRBV segments, including TRBV5-6, TRBV5-1 and TRBV20-1, were more frequent in patients than controls. Multiple sclerosis patients showed significantly lower normalized Chao1 diversity than controls did.

V gave up 8 bases and J gave up 5 bases; unmatched junction bases: 9. The germline V gene encodes CDR1 LNHNV and CDR2 YYDKDF (reference sequence). The CDR3 has 14 residues. Concerning this clonotype itself: No antigen is known for it.

The authors incorporated unique molecular identifiers into the TCR beta cDNA libraries. Starting from approximately 1 to 10 million T cells, the study yielded about 500,000 cDNA molecules. MiXCR, run by TCRdb on the PCR reads, gives a single entry per CDR3 protein. The sample consists of over 150,000 distinct CDR3 sequences, approximately 35% of them appearing once. The TCR sequence derives from a girl aged 5 to 17 with multiple sclerosis. The chain couples TRBV15 to TRBJ2-3; 8 bases are shared with TRBD2. The sequencing here drew on blood, taken after autologous hematopoietic stem cell transplantation. The CDR3 sequence is CATGERELIDTQYF. For the CDR3, the DNA is TGTGCCACCGGCGAGCGGGAGCTGATAGATACGCAGTATTTT.